This T cell receptor beta chain was captured by sequencing in a study of blood T cell repertoires in COVID-19. Turning to the study itself: Samples taken during acute and convalescent COVID-19 were collected in the United States, Italy and Spain. Sample material is recorded as cDNA or gDNA derived from T cells, B-cell-depleted T cells, or PBMCs.

The J segment lost 5 bases and the V segment lost 2 bases, leaving 3 bases of the junction unmatched. Germline CDR1 SEHNR, CDR2 FQNEAQ (reference sequence). The CDR3 spans 15 residues. Per the authors' pipeline: Amplification of reference gene primers was used by the study to estimate nucleated cell counts. Only in-frame clones appear in the TCRdb table, and some are missing; sequencing was by immunoSEQ multiplex PCR. That table is the source of V, J and clone size, and D and trimming were worked out from the DNA. Counted here are some 100,000 clones, around three quarters occurring once; the ten biggest clones make up approximately 5.6%.

Material for sequencing was peripheral blood. V gene TRBV7-9 combines with J gene TRBJ2-2; 9 bases are a match to TRBD2. The receptor was derived from a man between 65 and 80 years old with acute or convalescent COVID-19. The CDR3 DNA follows: TGTGCCAGCAGCTTAATCCTAGCGGGAACCGGGGAGCTGTTTTTT. Its protein is CASSLILAGTGELFF.